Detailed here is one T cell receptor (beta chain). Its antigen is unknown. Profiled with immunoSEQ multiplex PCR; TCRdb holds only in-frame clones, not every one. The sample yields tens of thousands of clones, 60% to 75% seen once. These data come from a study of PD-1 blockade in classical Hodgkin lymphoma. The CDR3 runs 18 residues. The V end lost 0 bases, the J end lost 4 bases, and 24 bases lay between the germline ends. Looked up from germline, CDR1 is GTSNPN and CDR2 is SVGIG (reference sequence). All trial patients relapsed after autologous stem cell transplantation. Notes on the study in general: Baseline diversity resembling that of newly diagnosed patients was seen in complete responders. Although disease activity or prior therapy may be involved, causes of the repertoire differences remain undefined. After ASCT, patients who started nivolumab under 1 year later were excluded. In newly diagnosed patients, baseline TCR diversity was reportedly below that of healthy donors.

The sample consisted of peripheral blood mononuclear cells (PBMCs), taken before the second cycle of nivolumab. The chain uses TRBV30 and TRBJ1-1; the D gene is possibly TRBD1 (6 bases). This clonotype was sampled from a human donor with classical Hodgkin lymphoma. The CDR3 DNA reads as TGTGCCTGGAGTGTAGCTTCGGACAGTTGGTCTACGAGCACTGAAGCTTTCTTT. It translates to CAWSVASDSWSTSTEAFF.